This T cell receptor (beta chain) comes out of a study of graft-versus-host responses after intestinal transplantation. Study-wide results and caveats: Clonal ratios of graft-versus-host to host-versus-graft in allografts were high for patients exhibiting graft-donor T cell macrochimerism. Some GvH clones were seen earlier in gut or blood, suggesting intestinal origin.

The CDR3 totals 17 residues. Trimming pared 0 bases from V and 4 bases from J, leaving 16 bases between. CDR1 is SGHRS and CDR2 is YFSETQ in the germline V gene. Intraepithelial plus lamina propria lymphocytes were released by processing graft tissue. A remark on this clone: Its antigen remains unknown.

Only in-frame clones appear in the TCRdb table, and some are missing; sequencing was by immunoSEQ multiplex PCR. Seen here are about 13,000 clones, over 70% observed once, and the top ten hold roughly 7.7%. The receptor was isolated from a human patient who received an intestinal transplant, so some T cells may come from the graft donor. The chain couples TRBV5-1 to TRBJ1-4; D remains unclear. The sample here was ileum tissue, taken 16 days after intestinal transplant. The CDR3 loop reads CASSLGFDGVLNEKLFF. The CDR3 DNA reads TGCGCCAGCAGCTTGGGGTTCGACGGGGTGCTTAATGAAAAACTGTTTTTT.